The rows below give T cell receptor beta chains drawn from one sample of a study of CD8 T cells in ankylosing spondylitis. TCRdb reprocessed the 5' RACE reads with MiXCR, giving one entry per CDR3 protein. Of roughly 670,000 distinct CDR3 sequences listed, 19% were seen once; the top ten hold around a fifth. Sequenced material: blood, either unsorted or a sorted T cell fraction (not recorded which). Every receptor here comes from a male donor with ankylosing spondylitis. Both conserved end residues are part of each CDR3. Fields, in order: D gene, clone size, V gene, J gene, CDR3 DNA, CDR3 protein. D genes are given only for firm matches. Clone size is shown for a subset of rows, as once, few, many or a class of expanded clone.

>TRBD1|-|TRBV24-1|TRBJ1-1
TGTGCCACCAGTGATTCTGGGACAGGGAGGGAGAACACTGAAGCTTTCTTT
CATSDSGTGRENTEAFF
>-|-|TRBV20-1|TRBJ2-7
TGCAGTGCTAGTGTTTTGGGCCACGAGCAGTACTTC
CSASVLGHEQYF
>-|-|TRBV12-3/TRBV12-4|TRBJ1-1
TGTGCCAGCAGTTCCGCCGGGGCGACGGTCAACGCTGAAGCTTTCTTT
CASSSAGATVNAEAFF
>-|few|TRBV12-3/TRBV12-4|TRBJ2-4
TGTGCCAGCCGCAATCCCCGGCTGACAGAAAACATTCAGTACTTC
CASRNPRLTENIQYF
>-|many|TRBV12-3/TRBV12-4|TRBJ2-5
TGTGCCAGCAGTTTTGGGGATACAGAGACCCAGTACTTC
CASSFGDTETQYF
>TRBD2|-|TRBV5-1|TRBJ2-1
TGCGCCAGCAGCGCGTTAGGACTAGCGGCCTACAATGAGCAGTTCTTC
CASSALGLAAYNEQFF
>-|few|TRBV29-1|TRBJ2-2
TGCAGCGTTGATAGCAACGGGGAGCTGTTTTTT
CSVDSNGELFF
>-|few|TRBV5-1|TRBJ1-1
TGCGCCAGCAGCTTGACTAGAAGCCGGGCCGCTTTCTTT
CASSLTRSRAAFF
>-|-|TRBV28|TRBJ2-5
TGTGCCAGCAGTTTAAATTCAGGGTGGGCGACCCAGTACTTC
CASSLNSGWATQYF
>-|many|TRBV10-3|TRBJ1-5
TGTGCCATCAGTGAGACAGGACCTAGCAATCAGCCCCAGCATTTT
CAISETGPSNQPQHF
>-|-|TRBV6-2/TRBV6-3|TRBJ2-1
TGTGCCAGCAGTTGGGCCCTACTCAATGAGCAGTTCTTC
CASSWALLNEQFF
>-|-|TRBV19|TRBJ2-7
TGTGCCAGTAGGATTAGCGGCACCTCCTACGAGCAGTACTTC
CASRISGTSYEQYF
>TRBD1|-|TRBV30|TRBJ1-4
TGTGCCTGGAGTGTACCTCATCAGGGGGCGAGTGAAAAACTGTTTTTT
CAWSVPHQGASEKLFF
>-|-|TRBV28|TRBJ2-7
TGTGCCAGCAGCCAAAACCTAGAGCAGTACTTC
CASSQNLEQYF
>-|-|TRBV9|TRBJ2-1
TGTGCCAGCAGCGTAGTAGCGTACCGGGGGAATGAGCAGTTCTTC
CASSVVAYRGNEQFF
>TRBD1|-|TRBV11-3|TRBJ2-5
TGTGCCAGCAGCTTAGGAACAGGGGCGCAAGAGACCCAGTACTTC
CASSLGTGAQETQYF
>-|few|TRBV20-1|TRBJ2-1
TGCAGTGCTAGGCCCGGGGGTAGGGACAATGAGCAGTTCTTC
CSARPGGRDNEQFF
>TRBD2|few|TRBV18|TRBJ2-1
TGTGCCAGCTCAGAGTTAGCGGGAGTAGCCAATGAGCAGTTCTTC
CASSELAGVANEQFF
>-|-|TRBV28|TRBJ1-5
TGTGCCAGCAGGCCACCCCTGAGGGGGGTCGGGCAGCCCCAGCATTTT
CASRPPLRGVGQPQHF
>-|-|TRBV7-6|TRBJ2-1
TGTGCCAGCAGCTCACCCCGGGACCACGACAGAGAGCAGTTCTTC
CASSSPRDHDREQFF
>-|few|TRBV7-3|TRBJ2-2
TGTGCCAGCAGCTTAAGGGCAGGAAGCACCGGGGAGCTGTTTTTT
CASSLRAGSTGELFF
>-|-|TRBV7-9|TRBJ2-3
TGTGCCGCTATGACCCGAAGCACAGATACGCAGTATTTT
CAAMTRSTDTQYF
>-|-|TRBV20-1|TRBJ2-3
TGCAGTGCTAGAATGCCCACAGATACGCAGTATTTT
CSARMPTDTQYF
>TRBD2|-|TRBV5-1|TRBJ2-1
TGCGCCAGCAGCTTGGATCGGGGGGGGAATGAGCAGTTCTTC
CASSLDRGGNEQFF
>-|-|TRBV7-2|TRBJ2-5
TGTGCCAGCAGCTTCGGAGGGGGGGCTCAAGAGACCCAGTACTTC
CASSFGGGAQETQYF
>TRBD2|-|TRBV2|TRBJ2-1
TGTGCCAGCAGTCCCGACCAGGGACTAGCGGGAAATGAGCAGTTCTTC
CASSPDQGLAGNEQFF
>-|-|TRBV15|TRBJ2-5
TGTGCCACCAGCAAAGGGGACTCCCGAGAGACCCAGTACTTC
CATSKGDSRETQYF
>TRBD1|few|TRBV27|TRBJ1-5
TGTGCCAGCAGAACAACAGGGGGGAGGCAGCCCCAGCATTTT
CASRTTGGRQPQHF
>TRBD2|-|TRBV12-3/TRBV12-4|TRBJ2-1
TGTGCCAGCAGTTTCCCGGGGACTAGCGCCAACAATGAGCAGTTCTTC
CASSFPGTSANNEQFF
>TRBD1|-|TRBV24-1|TRBJ1-5
TGTGCCACCAGTGAGATAGGACAGGGGCGGAATCATAGCAATCAGCCCCAGCATTTT
CATSEIGQGRNHSNQPQHF
>-|many|TRBV29-1|TRBJ2-1
TGCAGCGTTGTAAGGGGTTTTTTATACAATGAGCAGTTCTTC
CSVVRGFLYNEQFF
>TRBD1|few|TRBV29-1|TRBJ2-2
TGCAGCGTTGAAGGGGGACAGGGTCCAAAGCGGGAGCTGTTTTTT
CSVEGGQGPKRELFF
>TRBD2|few|TRBV18|TRBJ2-1
TGTGCCAGCTCACCGACTACGGGGGGCTCCTACAATGAGCAGTTCTTC
CASSPTTGGSYNEQFF
>-|once|TRBV10-2|TRBJ1-4
TGCGCCAGCGGTTACGGGACAAGCAATGAAAAACTGTTTTTT
CASGYGTSNEKLFF
>-|-|TRBV15|TRBJ2-5
TGTGCCACCAGCAGGGGGGGGCGGGGGCAGTACTTC
CATSRGGRGQYF
>-|few|TRBV7-2|TRBJ2-3
TGTGCCAGCAGCTTATTGAAGCGGGGCACAGATACGCAGTATTTT
CASSLLKRGTDTQYF
>-|-|TRBV12-3/TRBV12-4|TRBJ1-3
TGTGCCACCAAGCCGGAACCTGGAAACACCATATATTTT
CATKPEPGNTIYF
>-|few|TRBV5-1|TRBJ2-3
TGCGCCAGCAGTCTGGGGGCAGGGGCGGCAGATACGCAGTATTTT
CASSLGAGAADTQYF
>-|-|TRBV4-3|TRBJ2-2
TGCGCCAGCAGGGAGGGCGTCACCGGGGAGCTGTTTTTT
CASREGVTGELFF
>TRBD2|few|TRBV29-1|TRBJ2-5
TGCAGCGTCGCCGGGACTAGGGCGAGGGGGACCCAGTACTTC
CSVAGTRARGTQYF
>-|-|TRBV5-1|TRBJ1-4
TGCGCCAGCAGCCCCGCTGACAGGACCTATAATGAAAAACTGTTTTTT
CASSPADRTYNEKLFF
>TRBD1|-|TRBV29-1|TRBJ2-7
TGCAGCATAAACCCCGGACAGGGGATCGAGCAGTACTTC
CSINPGQGIEQYF
>-|-|TRBV5-1|TRBJ2-2
TGCGCCAGCAGACAAGACAGCACGGAGGGCGGGGAGCTGTTTTTT
CASRQDSTEGGELFF
>-|few|TRBV6-1|TRBJ2-1
TGTGCCAGCAGACCCAGGGCCGAGGGATACAATGAGCAGTTCTTC
CASRPRAEGYNEQFF
>TRBD1|few|TRBV29-1|TRBJ1-1
TGCAGCGTCGCAGGGGGCCGTACTGAAGCTTTCTTT
CSVAGGRTEAFF
>-|few|TRBV4-3|TRBJ2-1
TGCGCCAGCAGCCAAGAGTACAGGTCTCAAGGTGAGCAGTTCTTC
CASSQEYRSQGEQFF
>-|many|TRBV12-3/TRBV12-4|TRBJ1-6
TGTGCCAGCAGTTTAAAGGCAGGGAATTCACCCCTCCACTTT
CASSLKAGNSPLHF
>TRBD2|-|TRBV5-1|TRBJ2-3
TGCGCCAGCAGCTTCAGGCCAGGGCTAGCGGAGCTCACAGATACGCAGTATTTT
CASSFRPGLAELTDTQYF